A single sample is the source of the 21 T cell receptor beta chains below, sequenced in a study of shared clonotypes between healthy human individuals. Assay: immunoSEQ multiplex PCR; the TCRdb copy retains only in-frame clones and omits some. The sample contains 950,000 to 1,100,000 clones, roughly 74% of which appear only once. The sequenced sample consisted of memory CD4+ T cells from PBMCs. Subset described: CD45RA-negative fraction. The receptors were gathered from a man aged 18 to 30 in good health. Some clones in this sample may be carry-over from other donors' samples.

V is TRBV18 and J is TRBJ1-2; the D is unclear. The CDR3 length is 15 residues. CDR1 and CDR2 (germline): KGHSH, LQKENI. The V gene lost 0 bases and the J gene lost 5 bases, with 13 bases spanning the gap. In DNA form, the CDR3 reads TGTGCCAGCTCACCACCCGTCCGGTCAGCTTATGGCTACACCTTC. It encodes CASSPPVRSAYGYTF.

This chain joins TRBV7-3 and TRBJ1-1, with D unresolved. This CDR3 spans 13 amino acids. V shed 4 bases and J shed 1 base, with 7 bases lying between them. Germline V CDR1 and CDR2: SGHTA, FQGTGA. The CDR3 nucleotides are TGTGCCAGCAGCTGGACCGCGAACACTGAAGCTTTCTTT. Translation: CASSWTANTEAFF.

Worth noting for this clone: Other DNA sequences from this sample encode an identical CDR3 as well. The V gene is TRBV25-1, the J gene TRBJ2-7; 13 bases map to TRBD2. The trim removed 2 bases at V and 1 base at J, leaving 2 bases unmatched. Germline CDR1 is MGHDK and CDR2 is SYGVNS. The CDR3 runs 16 residues. The CDR3 sequence is CASSEGGLAGSYEQYF. The DNA for the CDR3 is TGTGCCAGCAGTGAAGGGGGACTAGCGGGGTCCTACGAGCAGTACTTC.

The chain is built from TRBV28 and TRBJ2-7; 9 bases are shared with TRBD1. V was pared by 6 bases and J by 5 bases, with 8 bases of the junction left unmatched. There are 14 residues in the CDR3. Germline lookup yields CDR1 MDHEN and CDR2 SYDVKM. CDR3 region: CASSPGTGINEQYF. The CDR3, as DNA: TGTGCCAGCAGCCCCGGGACAGGGATCAACGAGCAGTACTTC.

About this clone: Other DNA sequences within the sample encode an identical CDR3. The chain has TRBV9 and TRBJ1-4, with D perhaps TRBD1 (6 bases). The CDR3 covers 15 residues. Trimming stripped 4 bases from V and 0 bases from J, with 10 bases between. Germline V lookup: CDR1 SGDLS, CDR2 YYNGEE. The CDR3 DNA sequence: TGTGCCAGCAGCAGGGGGGGAGCAACTAATGAAAAACTGTTTTTT. Amino acid sequence: CASSRGGATNEKLFF.

The V call is TRBV5-4, the J call TRBJ1-2, with TRBD1 as a possible D gene (5 bases). The V gene's germline CDR1 is SGHNT and CDR2 YYREEE (reference sequence). V lost 5 bases to trimming and J lost 2 bases, with 13 bases between them. This CDR3 is 14 amino acids long. For the CDR3, the DNA is TGTGCCAGCAGTATTGGGGCCTCCAACTATGGCTACACCTTC. Protein product: CASSIGASNYGYTF.

V usage is TRBV18 and J usage is TRBJ1-4, with D possibly being TRBD1 (5 bases). The CDR3 runs to 14 residues. Between the trimmed V and J ends, which lost 6 bases and 7 bases, there was a span of 15 bases. Germline V gene sequence: CDR1 KGHSH, CDR2 LQKENI. The CDR3 region is CASSLDGGPEKLFF. The CDR3 region has the DNA TGTGCCAGCTCCCTGGACGGGGGTCCTGAAAAACTGTTTTTT.

This chain connects TRBV9 to TRBJ1-2; D ambiguous. V lost 1 base and J lost 7, with 14 bases in between. Germline loops: CDR1 SGDLS, CDR2 YYNGEE. CDR3 length: 14 amino acids. The CDR3 is CASSVLPPVGGYTF. The CDR3 nucleotides are TGTGCCAGCAGCGTACTCCCACCAGTGGGTGGCTACACCTTC.

In its sample, this clone was seen a few times. The chain links TRBV13 to TRBJ1-5; possibly TRBD1 for D (5 bases). This CDR3 region has 16 residues. Between the trimmed V and J ends, which lost 5 bases and 7 bases, there was a span of 21 bases. The germline gives CDR1 PRHDT, CDR2 FYEKMQ (reference sequence). Written as DNA, the CDR3 is TGTGCCAGCAGCGAGCGGCCGACCAACAGGATCCAGCCCCAGCATTTT. Protein: CASSERPTNRIQPQHF.

The chain carries TRBV1 and TRBJ2-2. TRBV1 is an annotated pseudogene. The CDR3 length is 15 residues. This CDR3 is CTSSPSRTNTGELFF. CDR3 in DNA: TGCACCAGCAGCCCCTCCCGGACGAACACCGGGGAGCTGTTTTTT.

This clone was counted a single time. A far larger clone is a single base away, which makes a read error likely. This chain links TRBV30 with TRBJ1-4, with D possibly matching TRBD1 (5 bases). Germline CDR1 and CDR2: GTSNPN and SVGIG (reference sequence). This CDR3 comprises 13 residues. The CDR3 DNA reads TGTGCCTGGAGTGAAGGGTTGGGGGAAAAATTGTTTTTT. It codes for CAWSEGLGEKLFF.

The chain has TRBV5-1 and TRBJ2-7, with 8 bases fitting TRBD2. Trimming cost V 3 bases and J 6 bases; bases outside gene matches: 11. The CDR3 spans 15 residues. The germline V gene encodes CDR1 SGHRS and CDR2 YFSETQ. CDR3 in amino acids: CASSYARGDPTEQYF. The CDR3 DNA sequence: TGCGCCAGCAGCTACGCGCGGGGGGATCCTACCGAGCAGTACTTC.

This clone came up many times. The CDR3 spells CASSLGTFQETQYF. CDR3 nucleotide sequence: TGTGCCAGCAGCCTTGGGACTTTCCAAGAGACCCAGTACTTC. The chain couples TRBV14 to TRBJ2-5; D is perhaps TRBD2 (6 bases). Germline V CDR1 and CDR2: SGHDN, FVKESK. CDR3 size: 14 residues. V was clipped by 4 bases and J by 1 base, with 10 bases between them.

A note on this clone: Other DNA sequences in the same sample also yield this CDR3. The V and J genes are TRBV18 and TRBJ2-7; 7 nucleotides agree with TRBD1. With V trimmed by 1 base and J by 2 bases, 2 bases remained unmatched. From germline, CDR1 is KGHSH and CDR2 LQKENI. The CDR3 consists of 14 residues. The CDR3 bases are TGTGCCAGCTCACCACAAACAGGGGCCTACGAGCAGTACTTC. Encoded protein: CASSPQTGAYEQYF. The complete variable domain, with remaining parts taken from reference TRBV18 and TRBJ2-7, reads NAGVMQNPRHLVRRRGQEARLRCSPMKGHSHVYWYRQLPEEGLKFMVYLQKENIIDESGMPKERFSAEFPKEGPSILRIQQVVRGDSAAYFCASSPQTGAYEQYFGPGTRLTVT.

V and J are TRBV29-1 and TRBJ1-2; D is perhaps TRBD1 (5 bases). CDR3 length equals 12 residues. V was pared by 4 bases and J by 7 bases, with 13 bases between. CDR1 is SQVTM and CDR2 is ANQGSEA in the germline V gene. The CDR3 nucleotides read TGCAGCGTTGGGCTCCAGGGAGGTGGCTACACCTTC. Encoded protein: CSVGLQGGGYTF.

The chain couples TRBV7-9 to TRBJ2-3; 8 positions agree with TRBD2. J lost 12 bases, V lost 5 bases, and 10 bases had no gene match. Germline CDR1 reads SEHNR; CDR2 reads FQNEAQ (reference sequence). There are 13 residues in the CDR3. The DNA of the CDR3 is TGTGCCAGCAGCGAATACCAGCGGGAGTCTCAGTATTTT. It translates to CASSEYQRESQYF.

This sequence joins TRBV18 and TRBJ2-5; possible D gene TRBD1, 6 bases. Germline V CDR1 and CDR2: KGHSH, LQKENI. Trimming removed 2 bases at V and 4 bases at J, with 8 bases between. This CDR3 spans 13 amino acids. The CDR3 loop is CASSPTGLETQYF. In DNA form, the CDR3 reads TGTGCCAGCTCACCAACAGGGTTAGAGACCCAGTACTTC.

Here the CDR3 DNA reads TGTGCCAGCAGCTTTCAGTCCCTGTTCAAACGTCCCGAGCAGTACTTC. This sequence encodes CASSFQSLFKRPEQYF. This chain uses TRBV7-9 with TRBJ2-7; D call uncertain. The CDR3 extends over 16 amino acids. Trimming left V 3 bases short and J 6 bases short, with 21 bases between. Germline loops: CDR1 SEHNR, CDR2 FQNEAQ (reference sequence).

As for this clone: The sample contains more than one DNA sequence encoding this CDR3. The rearrangement uses TRBV7-2 and TRBJ1-5; TRBD1 agrees at 9 bases. Trimming at V came to 3 bases and at J to 4 bases, leaving 1 base not matched to a gene. The germline V gene encodes CDR1 SGHTA and CDR2 FQGNSA. This CDR3 contains 14 residues. The CDR3 DNA reads TGTGCCAGCAGCTTGGGACAGGGTAATCAGCCCCAGCATTTT. It specifies CASSLGQGNQPQHF.

The CDR3 loop reads CAISESAGSYNEQFF. The CDR3 region has the DNA TGTGCCATCAGTGAGTCTGCGGGCTCCTACAATGAGCAGTTCTTC. The chain couples TRBV10-3 to TRBJ2-1, with D perhaps TRBD2 (5 bases). Germline CDR1 and CDR2: ENHRY and SYGVKD. V dropped 0 bases and J dropped 0 bases, with 6 bases sitting between them. The CDR3 covers 15 residues.

The chain has TRBV4-1 and TRBJ2-7; 9 nucleotides match TRBD2. Per germline, CDR1 MGHRA and CDR2 YSYEKL. This CDR3 region has 18 residues. Unmatched junction bases numbered 18, after V lost 4 bases and J lost 5 bases. CDR3 DNA sequence: TGCGCCAGCAGCCGCGTACTTCCAGGGCGGGAGGGCCGGCACGAGCAGTACTTC. Translation: CASSRVLPGREGRHEQYF.